The 32 T cell receptor beta chains given below trace back to one sample, sequenced in a study of cytomegalovirus exposure and HLA in healthy donors. A multiplex PCR was run with 60 Vbeta primers and 13 Jbeta primers. The protocol was immunoSEQ multiplex PCR, while the TCRdb copy is restricted to in-frame clones and leaves out a portion. The sample includes about 150,000 clones, roughly 83% of them seen just once. Material for sequencing was PBMCs. These receptors originate from a human donor in good health.

The CDR3 DNA reads as TGTGCCAGCAGGGCCGGGACAGGGGTGAACAATGAGCAGTTCTTC. Translating it yields CASRAGTGVNNEQFF. V usage is TRBV5-4 and J usage is TRBJ2-1, with TRBD1 identical over 10 bases. CDR3 size: 15 residues. Unmatched junction bases numbered 7, after V lost 5 bases and J lost 5 bases. Germline V gives CDR1 SGHNT, CDR2 YYREEE (reference sequence).

This rearrangement joins TRBV11-1 to TRBJ2-7, with 7 nucleotides matching TRBD1. This CDR3 spans 14 amino acids. J was trimmed by 6 bases and V by 1 base; bases with no gene match: 6. The germline gives CDR1 SGHAT, CDR2 FQDESV (reference sequence). CDR3 nucleotides: TGTGCCAGCAGCTTAGGAGCAGGGGGAATCGAGCAGTACTTC. This codes for CASSLGAGGIEQYF.

The gene calls are TRBV6-1 and TRBJ1-1, with TRBD1 as a possible D gene (6 bases). The germline V and J ends were trimmed by 0 bases and 4 bases, with 6 bases remaining between them. CDR3 length equals 13 residues. Per germline, CDR1 MNHNS and CDR2 SASEGT. The DNA for the CDR3 is TGTGCCAGCAGTGAAGCAGGGGGCACTGAAGCTTTCTTT. It specifies CASSEAGGTEAFF.

The gene calls are TRBV19 and TRBJ1-1; 7 bases match TRBD1. The trim removed 6 bases at V and 1 base at J, leaving 5 bases unmatched. The CDR3 is 14 amino acids. Germline CDR1 LNHDA, CDR2 SQIVND (reference sequence). The CDR3 DNA sequence: TGTGCCAGTAGCTTGGGACAGTGGAACACTGAAGCTTTCTTT. This codes for CASSLGQWNTEAFF.

The chain joins TRBV5-6 to TRBJ1-2, with D possibly matching TRBD1 (5 bases). The CDR3 is 14 amino acids. CDR1 and CDR2 (germline): SGHDT, YYEEEE. Trimming removed 0 bases from V and 8 bases from J, with 14 bases in between. CDR3 in DNA: TGTGCCAGCAGCTTGGAGGGGATGGCTAGGGGCTACACCTTC. Translated: CASSLEGMARGYTF.

This clone was counted a few times. The chain uses TRBV7-6 and TRBJ2-3; a weak D match, TRBD1 (6 bases). V was pared by 3 bases and J by 2 bases, with 12 bases between. This CDR3 is 15 amino acids long. Looked up from germline, CDR1 is SGHVS and CDR2 is FNYEAQ. The CDR3 region is CASSFQDRFTDTQYF. DNA for the CDR3: TGTGCCAGCAGCTTCCAGGACAGATTCACAGATACGCAGTATTTT.

The chain recombines TRBV6-5 with TRBJ1-4, with TRBD1 identical over 9 bases. The ends lost 6 bases at V and 8 bases at J; junction bases unmatched: 13. The CDR3 is 16 residues long. Germline lookup yields CDR1 MNHEY and CDR2 SVGAGI. The CDR3 is CASRYGTGSPREKLFF. DNA for the CDR3: TGTGCCAGCAGATACGGGACAGGGAGTCCCCGCGAAAAACTGTTTTTT.

The V and J genes are TRBV5-1 and TRBJ2-1; 9 bases are a match to TRBD2. Germline V gene sequence: CDR1 SGHRS, CDR2 YFSETQ. Trimming removed 0 bases from V and 0 bases from J; junction bases left unmatched: 7. CDR3 length equals 18 residues. CDR3 in amino acids: CASSLGASGTFSYNEQFF. In DNA, the CDR3 is TGCGCCAGCAGCTTGGGGGCTAGCGGGACCTTCTCCTACAATGAGCAGTTCTTC.

This clone was counted a single time. V is TRBV15 and J is TRBJ2-1; the D is unclear. The V end lost 1 base, the J end lost 8 bases, and 15 bases lay between the germline ends. This CDR3 has 15 amino acids. The germline V gene encodes CDR1 LNHNV and CDR2 YYDKDF (reference sequence). This CDR3 is CATSRAVSVVHEQFF. The DNA of the CDR3 is TGTGCCACCAGCAGAGCGGTGTCGGTCGTCCATGAGCAGTTCTTC.

V gene TRBV30 combines with J gene TRBJ2-2; TRBD2 aligns across 8 bases. CDR1 is GTSNPN, CDR2 SVGIG, per germline (reference sequence). The V segment lost 6 bases and the J segment 4 bases; nucleotides outside the gene matches: 1. CDR3 size: 12 residues. CDR3 bases: TGTGCCTGCGGGAGGGGCACCGGGGAGCTGTTTTTT. It yields the protein CACGRGTGELFF.

This clone was seen more than once but under ten times. V is TRBV7-9 and J is TRBJ1-3; D might be TRBD1 (6 bases). The CDR3 length is 16 residues. Trimming took 4 bases from V and 0 from J, leaving 13 bases between them. Germline V gives CDR1 SEHNR, CDR2 FQNEAQ (reference sequence). The CDR3 sequence is CASSWGGRSSGNTIYF. CDR3 DNA: TGTGCCAGCAGCTGGGGGGGCAGGAGCTCTGGAAACACCATATATTTT.

Turning to this clone: Other DNA sequences from this sample encode an identical CDR3 as well. The CDR3 DNA sequence: TGTGCCAGCAGTTTAAGAGGTGGATCCTACAATGAGCAGTTCTTC. Encoded protein: CASSLRGGSYNEQFF. This sequence joins TRBV27 and TRBJ2-1; D gene unclear. V dropped 2 bases and J dropped 1 base, with 9 bases sitting between them. The CDR3 extends over 15 amino acids. Germline values: CDR1 MNHEY, CDR2 SMNVEV (reference sequence).

The chain couples TRBV5-1 to TRBJ2-1; 7 bases line up with TRBD2. J lost 4 bases, V lost 7 bases, and 11 bases had no gene match. The CDR3 sequence is 15 residues long. Germline V gene data show CDR1 as SGHRS and CDR2 as YFSETQ. The CDR3 here is CASRQLSGNYNEQFF. CDR3 DNA sequence: TGCGCCAGCCGCCAATTAAGCGGGAATTACAATGAGCAGTTCTTC.

V and J are TRBV7-2 and TRBJ1-2; 8 nucleotides align to TRBD1. J was trimmed by 8 bases and V by 4 bases; bases with no gene match: 12. This CDR3 spans 15 amino acids. Germline loops: CDR1 SGHTA, CDR2 FQGNSA. The CDR3 reads CASSSTLGQGEGYTF. The CDR3 DNA is TGTGCCAGCAGCTCAACACTTGGACAGGGCGAGGGCTACACCTTC.

This clone was seen only once. This chain joins TRBV10-3 and TRBJ2-1; TRBD2 matches at 7 bases. In germline, CDR1 is ENHRY, CDR2 SYGVKD. Trimming took 6 bases from V and 8 from J; bases not matched to a gene: 1. The CDR3 sequence is 11 residues long. For the CDR3, the DNA is TGTGCCATCAGGGGGGGGGATGAGCAGTTCTTC. Its protein is CAIRGGDEQFF.

The count of this clone is one. CDR3 region: CASSQEWTGYDEQYF. The CDR3 nucleotides are TGCGCCAGCAGCCAAGAATGGACAGGCTATGACGAGCAGTACTTC. The gene calls are TRBV4-3 and TRBJ2-7; 7 bases align to TRBD1. This CDR3 contains 15 residues. Germline CDR1 is LGHNA and CDR2 is YSLEER. V gave up 0 bases and J gave up 5 bases; unmatched junction bases: 7.

The chain is built from TRBV5-4 and TRBJ2-2; 11 nucleotides line up with TRBD1. There are 16 residues in the CDR3. V shed 0 bases, J shed 4 bases, and the junction held 2 bases outside the gene matches. Per the germline V gene, CDR1 is SGHNT and CDR2 is YYREEE (reference sequence). CDR3 protein: CASSLGGTGGTGELFF. CDR3 sequence (DNA): TGTGCCAGCAGCTTGGGGGGGACAGGGGGCACCGGGGAGCTGTTTTTT.

The genes are TRBV25-1 and TRBJ1-4; TRBD1 is a possible D gene (6 bases). This CDR3 has 16 residues. V dropped 1 base and J dropped 8 bases, with 17 bases sitting between them. Germline assignment: CDR1 MGHDK and CDR2 SYGVNS. The CDR3 DNA follows: TGTGCCAGCAGTGAATTCGGGGGGGGCAGGTCGGAAAAACTGTTTTTT. Translation gives CASSEFGGGRSEKLFF.

This clone has a single count. V and J are TRBV11-3 and TRBJ2-1, with a possible D match to TRBD1 (6 bases). The length of the CDR3 is 14 residues. V dropped 5 bases and J dropped 6 bases, with 14 bases sitting between them. The V gene's germline CDR1 is SGHNT and CDR2 YENEEA. The CDR3 DNA is TGTGCCAGCAGCCCTCAGGACAGCATCAATGAGCAGTTCTTC. This encodes CASSPQDSINEQFF.

The chain carries TRBV7-2 and TRBJ1-2; possible D gene TRBD1, 5 bases. There are 14 residues in the CDR3. The germline V gene has CDR1 SGHTA and CDR2 FQGNSA. V shed 4 bases and J shed 4 bases, with 13 bases lying between them. The DNA of the CDR3 is TGTGCCAGCAGCTCCGATAGGGGAATCTATGGCTACACCTTC. This codes for CASSSDRGIYGYTF.

This rearrangement joins TRBV27 to TRBJ2-7, with D possibly being TRBD2 (7 bases). Between the trimmed V and J ends, which lost 1 base and 1 base, there was a span of 14 bases. Per germline, CDR1 MNHEY and CDR2 SMNVEV (reference sequence). The CDR3 covers 16 residues. The CDR3 nucleotides are TGTGCCAGCAGTTTATATCGAGCGGGACATTCCTACGAGCAGTACTTC. This codes for CASSLYRAGHSYEQYF.

The chain employs TRBV11-2 and TRBJ2-5; TRBD2 agrees at 9 bases. The CDR3 loop spans 16 amino acids. Germline CDR1 SGHAT, CDR2 FQNNGV. With V trimmed by 0 bases and J by 1 base, 3 bases remained unmatched. CDR3 residues: CASSLDWRGGQETQYF. The DNA of the CDR3 is TGTGCCAGCAGCTTAGATTGGCGGGGGGGCCAAGAGACCCAGTACTTC.

This chain links TRBV2 with TRBJ1-5, with 8 bases matching TRBD1. The CDR3 covers 15 residues. The J segment lost 3 bases and the V segment lost 1 base, leaving 2 bases of the junction unmatched. Germline CDR1 is SNHLY and CDR2 is FYNNEI. The chain's CDR3 is CASSEGTGINQPQHF. In DNA form, the CDR3 reads TGTGCCAGCAGTGAAGGGACAGGGATCAATCAGCCCCAGCATTTT.

For this clone: The junction differs from germline at one of its ends, possibly a read error. CDR3 protein: CASSSTRGDYGYPF. The CDR3 DNA follows: TGTGCCAGCAGCTCAACCCGGGGGGACTATGGCTACCCCTTC. V and J are TRBV5-6 and TRBJ1-2; maybe TRBD1 (5 bases). From germline, CDR1 is SGHDT and CDR2 YYEEEE. The CDR3 is 14 amino acids.

The gene calls are TRBV7-2 and TRBJ2-7, with TRBD2 identical over 9 bases. Looked up from germline, CDR1 is SGHTA and CDR2 is FQGNSA. The J segment lost 4 bases and the V segment lost 5 bases, leaving 9 bases of the junction unmatched. This CDR3 is 15 amino acids long. In DNA form, the CDR3 reads TGTGCCAGCAGCCGCCGGCTAGCGGGGAGATACGAGCAGTACTTC. It specifies CASSRRLAGRYEQYF.

This chain joins TRBV7-2 and TRBJ1-1; D perhaps matches TRBD1 (6 bases). The CDR3 has 15 residues. V was shortened by 5 bases and J by 2 bases, with 15 bases between the two germline ends. The germline V gene encodes CDR1 SGHTA and CDR2 FQGNSA. CDR3 DNA sequence: TGTGCCAGCAGCCCGGAGACAGGTTTTAACACTGAAGCTTTCTTT. Translating gives CASSPETGFNTEAFF.

The chain uses TRBV13 and TRBJ2-7, with D possibly matching TRBD2 (6 bases). V lost 2 bases and J 1 base, leaving 12 bases between the germline ends. The germline V gene has CDR1 PRHDT and CDR2 FYEKMQ (reference sequence). The CDR3 covers 15 residues. As DNA, the CDR3 is TGTGCCAGCAGCTTACAACTAGCCGGGTCCTACGAGCAGTACTTC. This gives the protein CASSLQLAGSYEQYF.

The chain combines TRBV29-1 with TRBJ2-7; 9 bases match TRBD2. The CDR3 loop spans 13 amino acids. With 4 bases clipped from V and 5 bases from J, the junction kept 6 bases outside the gene matches. Germline V lookup: CDR1 SQVTM, CDR2 ANQGSEA. The CDR3 region has the DNA TGCAGCGTTGGGCGGGGGGGCGGAAACGAGCAGTACTTC. Translation gives CSVGRGGGNEQYF.

The chain combines TRBV28 with TRBJ1-1; D is ambiguous. This CDR3 is built from 13 residues. Germline CDR1 MDHEN, CDR2 SYDVKM. The V and J ends lost 2 bases and 3 bases respectively, with 7 bases between them. The CDR3 DNA reads as TGTGCCAGCAGTTTAATCCGGGACACTGAAGCTTTCTTT. This codes for CASSLIRDTEAFF.

The V and J genes are TRBV10-2 and TRBJ2-7, with TRBD1 matching 7 bases. From germline, CDR1 is WSHSY and CDR2 SAAADI. J was trimmed by 2 bases and V by 8 bases; bases with no gene match: 0. The CDR3 length is 11 residues. The DNA of the CDR3 is TGCGCCAGCGGGACAGCCTACGAGCAGTACTTC. It yields the protein CASGTAYEQYF.

The chain has TRBV19 and TRBJ2-7, with D tentatively TRBD1 (6 bases). V was clipped by 5 bases and J by 1 base, with 15 bases between them. CDR1 is LNHDA, CDR2 SQIVND, per germline (reference sequence). The length of the CDR3 is 15 residues. CDR3: CASSATGHQSYEQYF. The CDR3 DNA sequence: TGTGCCAGTAGTGCTACGGGACACCAGTCCTACGAGCAGTACTTC.

The gene calls are TRBV5-5 and TRBJ1-4; 10 positions match TRBD1. Germline CDR1 and CDR2: SGHKS and YYEKEE (reference sequence). The V segment lost 4 bases and the J segment 6 bases; nucleotides outside the gene matches: 9. The CDR3 has 16 residues. CDR3 residues: CASSLELTGGYEKLFF. DNA for the CDR3: TGTGCCAGCAGCCTGGAGTTGACAGGGGGCTATGAAAAACTGTTTTTT.